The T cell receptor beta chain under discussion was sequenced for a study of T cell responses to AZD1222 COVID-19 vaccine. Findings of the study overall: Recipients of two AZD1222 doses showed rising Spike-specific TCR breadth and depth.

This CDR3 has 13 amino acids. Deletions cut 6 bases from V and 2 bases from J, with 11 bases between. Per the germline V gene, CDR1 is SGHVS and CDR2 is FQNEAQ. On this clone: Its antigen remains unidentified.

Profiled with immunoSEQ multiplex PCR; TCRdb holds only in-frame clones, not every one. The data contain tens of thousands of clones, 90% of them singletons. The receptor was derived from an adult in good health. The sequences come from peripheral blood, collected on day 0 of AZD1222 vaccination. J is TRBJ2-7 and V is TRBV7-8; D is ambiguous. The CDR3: CASRHSWAYEQYF. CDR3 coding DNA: TGTGCCAGCAGACACAGTTGGGCCTACGAGCAGTACTTC. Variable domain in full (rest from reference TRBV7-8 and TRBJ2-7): GAGVSQSPRYKVAKRGQDVALRCDPISGHVSLFWYQQALGQGPEFLTYFQNEAQLDKSGLPSDRFFAERPEGSVSTLKIQRTQQEDSAVYLCASRHSWAYEQYFGPGTRLTVT.